This T cell receptor (beta chain) is drawn from a study of T cells in Graves' hyperthyroidism and ophthalmopathy. Study-wide results and caveats: Ophthalmopathy and stable hyperthyroidism were separated by a 13 V-J model. Also found in blood were most expanded thyroid clonotypes above 0.001.

This clonotype came up a few times. No antigen is known for it. Given a much more abundant clone one base away, this may be a read error. An approximately 10 ml volume of fresh peripheral blood provided the PBMCs. The CDR3 regions of TCR beta were amplified from RNA transcripts. An initial round of RT-PCR targeting the TCR CDR3 relied on the HTBI primer set. TCRdb passed the multiplex PCR reads through MiXCR, listing each CDR3 protein once. The table records approximately 400,000 distinct CDR3 sequences, approximately 14% of them present only once. This CDR3 contains 17 residues. Per germline, CDR1 MDHEN and CDR2 SYDVKM. The V gene lost 5 bases and the J gene lost 3 bases, with 19 bases spanning the gap.

Sequences were obtained from blood. V and J are TRBV28 and TRBJ1-4; D not certain. The clonotype was recovered from a woman aged 18 to 35 with Graves' hyperthyroidism. The CDR3 region is CASSDPAQSVANEKLFF. CDR3 bases: TGTGCCAGCAGTGACCCTGCCCAGTCTGTGGCTAATGAAAAACTGTTTTTT.